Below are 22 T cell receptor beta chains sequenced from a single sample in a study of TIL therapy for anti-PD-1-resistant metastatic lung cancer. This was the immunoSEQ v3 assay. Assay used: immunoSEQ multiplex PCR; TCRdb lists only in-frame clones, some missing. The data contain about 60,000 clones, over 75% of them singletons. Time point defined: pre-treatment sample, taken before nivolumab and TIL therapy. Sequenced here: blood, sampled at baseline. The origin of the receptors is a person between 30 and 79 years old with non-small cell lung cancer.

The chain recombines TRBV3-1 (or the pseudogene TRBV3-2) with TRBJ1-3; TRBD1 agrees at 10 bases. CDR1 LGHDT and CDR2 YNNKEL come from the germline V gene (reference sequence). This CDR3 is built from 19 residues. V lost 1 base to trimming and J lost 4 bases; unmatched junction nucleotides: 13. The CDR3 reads CASSQGFIRTGGRGNTIYF. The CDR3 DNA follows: TGTGCCAGCAGCCAAGGATTCATTAGGACAGGGGGTCGAGGAAACACCATATATTTT.

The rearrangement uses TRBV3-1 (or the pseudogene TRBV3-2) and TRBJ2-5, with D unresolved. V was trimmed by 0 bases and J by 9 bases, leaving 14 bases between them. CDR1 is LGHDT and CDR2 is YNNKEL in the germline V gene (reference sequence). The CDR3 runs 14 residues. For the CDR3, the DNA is TGTGCCAGCAGCCAAGAATCCGCCCGAGGAGCCCAGTACTTC. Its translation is CASSQESARGAQYF.

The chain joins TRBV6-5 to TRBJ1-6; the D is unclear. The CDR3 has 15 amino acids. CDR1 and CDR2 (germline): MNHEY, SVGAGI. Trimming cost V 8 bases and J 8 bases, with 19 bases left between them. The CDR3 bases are TGTGCCAGCGAATTGGAGGAGGGATGGCATTCACCCCTCCACTTT. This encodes CASELEEGWHSPLHF.

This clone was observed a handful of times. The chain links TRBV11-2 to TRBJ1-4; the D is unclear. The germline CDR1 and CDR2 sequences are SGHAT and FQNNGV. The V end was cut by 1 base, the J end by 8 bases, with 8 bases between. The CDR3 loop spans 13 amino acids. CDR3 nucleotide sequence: TGTGCCAGCAGCTTAGCGGAAGGGGAAAAACTGTTTTTT. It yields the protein CASSLAEGEKLFF.

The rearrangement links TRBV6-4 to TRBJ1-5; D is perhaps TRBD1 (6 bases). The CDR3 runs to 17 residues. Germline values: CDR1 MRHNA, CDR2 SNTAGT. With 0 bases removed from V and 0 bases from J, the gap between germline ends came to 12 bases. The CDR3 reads CASSDSRGGDSNQPQHF. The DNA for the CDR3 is TGTGCCAGCAGTGACTCGAGGGGGGGGGATAGCAATCAGCCCCAGCATTTT.

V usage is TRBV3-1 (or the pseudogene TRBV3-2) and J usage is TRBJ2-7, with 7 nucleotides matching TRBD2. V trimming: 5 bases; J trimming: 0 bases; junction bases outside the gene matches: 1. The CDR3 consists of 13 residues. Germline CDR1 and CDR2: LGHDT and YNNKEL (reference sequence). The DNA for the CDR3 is TGTGCCAGCAGCACTAGCGTCTCCTACGAGCAGTACTTC. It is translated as CASSTSVSYEQYF.

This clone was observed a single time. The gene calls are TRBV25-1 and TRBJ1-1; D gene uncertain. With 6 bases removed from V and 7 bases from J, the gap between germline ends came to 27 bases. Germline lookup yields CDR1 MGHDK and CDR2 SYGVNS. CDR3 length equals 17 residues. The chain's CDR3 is CASRSNISPRGNSEAFF. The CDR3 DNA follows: TGTGCCAGCAGATCCAATATAAGCCCCCGGGGAAATAGTGAAGCTTTCTTT.

In DNA form, the CDR3 reads TGTGCCAGTAGTCCACAAGGATTGGGTTTGAACACTGAAGCTTTCTTT. Amino acids: CASSPQGLGLNTEAFF. V is TRBV19 and J is TRBJ1-1; no definite D call. The CDR3 sequence is 16 residues long. Trimming cost V 5 bases and J 0 bases, with 16 bases left between them. The germline gives CDR1 LNHDA, CDR2 SQIVND (reference sequence).

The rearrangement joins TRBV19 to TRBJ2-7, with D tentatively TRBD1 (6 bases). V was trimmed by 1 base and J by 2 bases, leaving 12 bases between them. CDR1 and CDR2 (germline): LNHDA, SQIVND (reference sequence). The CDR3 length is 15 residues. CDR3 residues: CASSIGRGQAYEQYF. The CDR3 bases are TGTGCCAGTAGTATAGGCAGGGGACAAGCCTACGAGCAGTACTTC.

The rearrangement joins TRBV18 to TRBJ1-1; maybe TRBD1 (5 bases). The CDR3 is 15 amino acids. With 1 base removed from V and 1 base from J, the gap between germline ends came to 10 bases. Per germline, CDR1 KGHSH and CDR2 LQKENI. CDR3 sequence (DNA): TGTGCCAGCTCACCACGGGCAGGGTCGAACACTGAAGCTTTCTTT. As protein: CASSPRAGSNTEAFF.

The CDR3 nucleotides are TGTGCCAGCAGCCCTCGAGGGACAACCGGGGAGCTGTTTTTT. This codes for CASSPRGTTGELFF. This chain links TRBV11-2 with TRBJ2-2; TRBD1 is a possible D gene (6 bases). The CDR3 runs 14 residues. V was clipped by 5 bases and J by 5 bases, with 12 bases between them. Per germline, CDR1 SGHAT and CDR2 FQNNGV.

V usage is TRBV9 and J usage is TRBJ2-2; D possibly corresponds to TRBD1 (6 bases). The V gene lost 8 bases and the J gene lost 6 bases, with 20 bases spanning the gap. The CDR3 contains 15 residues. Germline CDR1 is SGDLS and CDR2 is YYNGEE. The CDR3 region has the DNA TGTGCCAGTAACCGAGGGGGTTTCGGGCCCGGGGAGCTGTTTTTT. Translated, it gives CASNRGGFGPGELFF.

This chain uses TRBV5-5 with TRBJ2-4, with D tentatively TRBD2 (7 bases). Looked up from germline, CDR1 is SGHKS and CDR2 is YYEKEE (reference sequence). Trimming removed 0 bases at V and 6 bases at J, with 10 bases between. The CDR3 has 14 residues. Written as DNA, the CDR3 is TGTGCCAGCAGCTTGGCCGGGGGGCCAAACATTCAGTACTTC. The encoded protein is CASSLAGGPNIQYF.

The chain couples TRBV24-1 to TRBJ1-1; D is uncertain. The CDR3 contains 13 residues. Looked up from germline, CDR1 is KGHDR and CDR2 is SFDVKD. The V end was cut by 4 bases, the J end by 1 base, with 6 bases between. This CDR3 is CATSERANTEAFF. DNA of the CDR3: TGTGCCACCAGTGAGCGGGCGAACACTGAAGCTTTCTTT.

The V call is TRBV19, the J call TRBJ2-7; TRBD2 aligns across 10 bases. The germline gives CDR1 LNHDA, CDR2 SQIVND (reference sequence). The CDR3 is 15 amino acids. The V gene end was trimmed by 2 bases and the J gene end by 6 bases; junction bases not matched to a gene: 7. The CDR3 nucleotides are TGTGCCAGTAGTATATCAGCTAGCGGGGGCCGCGAGCAGTACTTC. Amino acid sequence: CASSISASGGREQYF.

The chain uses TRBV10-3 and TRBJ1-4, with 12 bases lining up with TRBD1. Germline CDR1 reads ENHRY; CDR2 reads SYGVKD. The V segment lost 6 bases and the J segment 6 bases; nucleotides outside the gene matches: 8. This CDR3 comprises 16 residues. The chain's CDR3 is CAIRTGTGGLDEKLFF. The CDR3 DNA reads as TGTGCCATCAGAACCGGGACAGGGGGCTTGGATGAAAAACTGTTTTTT.

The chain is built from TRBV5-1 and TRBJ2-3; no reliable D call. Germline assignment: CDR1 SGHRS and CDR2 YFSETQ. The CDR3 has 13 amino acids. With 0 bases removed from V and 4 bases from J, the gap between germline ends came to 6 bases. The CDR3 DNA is TGCGCCAGCAGCTTGGGGTGGGCAGATACGCAGTATTTT. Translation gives CASSLGWADTQYF. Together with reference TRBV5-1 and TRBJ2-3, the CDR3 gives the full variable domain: KAGVTQTPRYLIKTRGQQVTLSCSPISGHRSVSWYQQTPGQGLQFLFEYFSETQRNKGNFPGRFSGRQFSNSRSEMNVSTLELGDSALYLCASSLGWADTQYFGPGTRLTVL.

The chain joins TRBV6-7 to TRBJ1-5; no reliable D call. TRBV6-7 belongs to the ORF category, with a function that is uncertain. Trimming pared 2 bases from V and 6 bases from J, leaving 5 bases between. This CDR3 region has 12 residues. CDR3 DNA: TGTGCCAGCAGTTACACTCGTCAGCCCCAGCATTTT. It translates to CASSYTRQPQHF.

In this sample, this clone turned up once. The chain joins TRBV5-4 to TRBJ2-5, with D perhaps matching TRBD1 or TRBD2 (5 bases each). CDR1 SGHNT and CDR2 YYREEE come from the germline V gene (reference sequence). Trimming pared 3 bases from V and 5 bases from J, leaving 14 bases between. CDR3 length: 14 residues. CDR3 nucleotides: TGTGCCAGCAGCTCTCCGGGACCCGGGGAGACCCAGTACTTC. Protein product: CASSSPGPGETQYF.

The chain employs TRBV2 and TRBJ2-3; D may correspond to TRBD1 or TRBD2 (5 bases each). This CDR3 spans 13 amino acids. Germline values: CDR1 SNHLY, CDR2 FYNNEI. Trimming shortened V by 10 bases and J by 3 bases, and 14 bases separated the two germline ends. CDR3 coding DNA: TGTGCCACCTGGTCGGGGCAGACAGATACGCAGTATTTT. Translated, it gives CATWSGQTDTQYF. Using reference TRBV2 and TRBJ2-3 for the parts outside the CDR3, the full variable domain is EPEVTQTPSHQVTQMGQEVILRCVPISNHLYFYWYRQILGQKVEFLVSFYNNEISEKSEIFDDQFSVERPDGSNFTLKIRSTKLEDSAMYFCATWSGQTDTQYFGPGTRLTVL.

DNA of the CDR3: TGTGCCAGCAGTCCTCAGGGGGCCGATCAGCCCCAGCATTTT. It translates to CASSPQGADQPQHF. The rearrangement uses TRBV2 and TRBJ1-5; TRBD1 agrees at 8 bases. The germline CDR1 and CDR2 sequences are SNHLY and FYNNEI. V was clipped by 5 bases and J by 5 bases; unmatched bases: 5. This CDR3 has 14 amino acids.

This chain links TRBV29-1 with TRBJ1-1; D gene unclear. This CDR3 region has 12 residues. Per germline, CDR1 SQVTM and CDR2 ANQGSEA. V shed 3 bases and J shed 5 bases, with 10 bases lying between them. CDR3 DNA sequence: TGCAGCGTTGAGGATGTGGATACTGAAGCTTTCTTT. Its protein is CSVEDVDTEAFF. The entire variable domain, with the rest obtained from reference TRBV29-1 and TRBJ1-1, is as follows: SAVISQKPSRDICQRGTSLTIQCQVDSQVTMMFWYRQQPGQSLTLIATANQGSEATYESGFVIDKFPISRPNLTFSTLTVSNMSPEDSSIYLCSVEDVDTEAFFGQGTRLTVV.